A single sample gave rise to the 14 T cell receptor beta chains below, sequenced in a study of cytomegalovirus exposure and HLA in healthy donors. With 60 Vbeta and 13 Jbeta primers, the PCR was carried out. The table came from immunoSEQ multiplex PCR; TCRdb's copy has only in-frame clones and leaves some out. The data contain roughly 120,000 clones, around 80% of them seen just once; the ten biggest clones take up around 4.5%. The specimen was PBMCs. All receptors come from a man aged 30 to 39 in good health and CMV-seropositive.

The chain employs TRBV20-1 and TRBJ2-7; possible D gene TRBD1, 6 bases. Trimming removed 6 bases from V and 4 bases from J, with 10 bases in between. This CDR3 spans 11 amino acids. The germline V gene has CDR1 DFQATT and CDR2 SNEGSKA (reference sequence). CDR3 sequence: CSAGTFYEQYF. CDR3 nucleotides: TGCAGTGCCGGGACATTTTACGAGCAGTACTTC.

The chain recombines TRBV2 with TRBJ2-5; 9 positions match TRBD2. CDR1 and CDR2 from the germline V gene are SNHLY and FYNNEI. The CDR3 consists of 16 residues. With V trimmed by 2 bases and J by 5 bases, 9 bases remained unmatched. CDR3 amino acids: CASSEIAGAARETQYF. The DNA of the CDR3 is TGTGCCAGCAGTGAAATAGCGGGGGCCGCTCGGGAGACCCAGTACTTC.

The CDR3 region has the DNA TGTGCCAGCAGTGAGGTGACGCGGGACAATGAGCAGTTCTTC. Encoded protein: CASSEVTRDNEQFF. This chain uses TRBV2 with TRBJ2-1, with a tentative D call TRBD2 (5 bases). Trimming removed 3 bases from V and 5 bases from J, with 11 bases in between. The CDR3 sequence is 14 residues long. Germline CDR1 reads SNHLY; CDR2 reads FYNNEI.

The chain is built from TRBV12-5 and TRBJ1-2; 7 nucleotides match TRBD1. This CDR3 is built from 14 residues. Per the germline V gene, CDR1 is LGHNT and CDR2 is FRNRAP. J gave up 8 bases and V 0 bases, and 6 bases lay outside the gene matches. CDR3 sequence (DNA): TGTGCTAGTGGTTTGGTACAGGGGTGGGAAGGCTACACCTTC. This encodes CASGLVQGWEGYTF. Variable domain in full (rest from reference TRBV12-5 and TRBJ1-2): DARVTQTPRHKVTEMGQEVTMRCQPILGHNTVFWYRQTMMQGLELLAYFRNRAPLDDSGMPKDRFSAEMPDATLATLKIQPSEPRDSAVYFCASGLVQGWEGYTFGSGTRLTVV.

The chain links TRBV5-1 to TRBJ1-1; maybe TRBD1 (6 bases). The V and J ends lost 3 bases and 4 bases respectively, with 10 bases between them. This CDR3 contains 13 residues. Germline CDR1 is SGHRS and CDR2 is YFSETQ. Written as DNA, the CDR3 is TGCGCCAGCAGCTACGGACAGCGCACTGAAGCTTTCTTT. It is translated as CASSYGQRTEAFF.

This chain joins TRBV9 and TRBJ2-7, with 8 bases identical to TRBD1. CDR3 length equals 16 residues. V lost 4 bases, J lost 2 bases, and 11 bases stayed unmatched. In germline, CDR1 is SGDLS, CDR2 YYNGEE. The CDR3 here is CASSSRPGQDTYEQYF. The CDR3 nucleotides read TGTGCCAGCAGCTCTCGGCCGGGACAGGATACCTACGAGCAGTACTTC.

The V and J genes are TRBV5-6 and TRBJ1-5; 10 positions match TRBD1. The V segment lost 4 bases and the J segment 6 bases; nucleotides outside the gene matches: 4. Germline-derived CDR1 and CDR2 are SGHDT and YYEEEE. The CDR3 runs 14 residues. The CDR3 DNA sequence: TGTGCCAGCAGCGGGGACAGGGGTGGTCAGCCCCAGCATTTT. Its protein product is CASSGDRGGQPQHF.

The rearrangement links TRBV7-2 to TRBJ2-3; 10 positions agree with TRBD2. Germline-derived CDR1 and CDR2 are SGHTA and FQGNSA. CDR3 size: 17 residues. The V segment lost 3 bases and the J segment 2 bases; nucleotides outside the gene matches: 8. The CDR3 nucleotides read TGTGCCAGCAGCTTTGGAGGCCTAGCGGGAGCCACAGATACGCAGTATTTT. Its protein product is CASSFGGLAGATDTQYF. Filled out from reference TRBV7-2 and TRBJ2-3, the complete variable domain reads GAGVSQSPSNKVTEKGKDVELRCDPISGHTALYWYRQSLGQGLEFLIYFQGNSAPDKSGLPSDRFSAERTGGSVSTLTIQRTQQEDSAVYLCASSFGGLAGATDTQYFGPGTRLTVL.

The chain combines TRBV10-3 with TRBJ2-7; TRBD2 agrees at 10 bases. Trimming removed 2 bases from V and 3 bases from J; junction bases left unmatched: 7. The CDR3 spans 16 residues. From germline, CDR1 is ENHRY and CDR2 SYGVKD. CDR3 nucleotides: TGTGCCATCAGTGAGGAAGCGGGGGGGCCCTACTACGAGCAGTACTTC. It is translated as CAISEEAGGPYYEQYF.

V is TRBV9 and J is TRBJ2-7, with 8 bases that match TRBD1. Unmatched junction bases numbered 8, after V lost 1 base and J lost 2 bases. Germline V gene data show CDR1 as SGDLS and CDR2 as YYNGEE. The CDR3 consists of 16 residues. The CDR3 DNA is TGTGCCAGCAGCGTATCGGCAGGGGGCGCCCCCTACGAGCAGTACTTC. Protein sequence: CASSVSAGGAPYEQYF.

This clone was counted between two and nine times. The chain is built from TRBV7-6 and TRBJ2-5; TRBD2 matches 7 bases. CDR1 and CDR2 from the germline V gene are SGHVS and FNYEAQ. The junction had 10 bases not matched to a gene; V was cut back by 5 bases and J by 4 bases. This CDR3 has 15 residues. CDR3 nucleotides: TGTGCCAGCAGCCCTGGGGGGGTTAGGATAGAGACCCAGTACTTC. Residues: CASSPGGVRIETQYF.

This clone was recorded once. The rearrangement uses TRBV28 and TRBJ1-1; TRBD1 is a possible D gene (5 bases). The ends were cut back, 6 bases at V and 0 bases at J, with 17 bases in the middle. The germline V gene has CDR1 MDHEN and CDR2 SYDVKM. This CDR3 contains 16 residues. CDR3: CASSPLGGAMNTEAFF. The CDR3 DNA is TGTGCCAGCAGCCCCCTGGGAGGGGCGATGAACACTGAAGCTTTCTTT.

The rearrangement links TRBV11-3 to TRBJ2-2; no reliable D call. The CDR3 sequence is 17 residues long. Germline-derived CDR1 and CDR2 are SGHNT and YENEEA. V lost 1 base to trimming and J lost 3 bases, with 15 bases between them. DNA of the CDR3: TGTGCCAGCAGCTTAGTAGACACATGGTTTGACACCGGGGAGCTGTTTTTT. Residues: CASSLVDTWFDTGELFF.

The chain joins TRBV27 to TRBJ2-7; 9 positions agree with TRBD1. Germline CDR1 and CDR2: MNHEY and SMNVEV (reference sequence). V lost 3 bases and J lost 1; bases outside the gene matches: 4. This CDR3 has 15 amino acids. CDR3 sequence (DNA): TGTGCCAGCAGTTTCGGGACAGGGTTGTCCTACGAGCAGTACTTC. Translated: CASSFGTGLSYEQYF.